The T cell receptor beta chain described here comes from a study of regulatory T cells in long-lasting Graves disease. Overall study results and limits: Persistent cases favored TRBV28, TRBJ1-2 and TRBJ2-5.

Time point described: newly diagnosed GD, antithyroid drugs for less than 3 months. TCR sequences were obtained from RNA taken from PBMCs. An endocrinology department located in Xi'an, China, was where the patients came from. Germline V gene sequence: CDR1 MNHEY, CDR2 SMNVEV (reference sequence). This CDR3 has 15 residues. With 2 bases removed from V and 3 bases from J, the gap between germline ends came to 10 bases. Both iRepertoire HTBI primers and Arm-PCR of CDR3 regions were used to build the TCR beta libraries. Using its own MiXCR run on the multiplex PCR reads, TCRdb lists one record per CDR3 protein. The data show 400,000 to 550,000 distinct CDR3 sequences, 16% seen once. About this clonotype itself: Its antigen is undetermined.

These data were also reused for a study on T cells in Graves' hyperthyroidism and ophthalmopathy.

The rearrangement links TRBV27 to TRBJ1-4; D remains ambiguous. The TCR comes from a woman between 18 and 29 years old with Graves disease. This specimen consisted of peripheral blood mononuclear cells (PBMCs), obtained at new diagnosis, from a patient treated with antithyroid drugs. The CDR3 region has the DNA TGTGCCAGCAGTTTAAGAGAAGGTGCTAATGAAAAACTGTTTTTT. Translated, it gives CASSLREGANEKLFF.